Each of the 28 T cell receptor beta chains below was sequenced from the same sample in a study of blood T cell repertoires in COVID-19. Assay used: immunoSEQ multiplex PCR; TCRdb lists only in-frame clones, some missing. The table shows roughly 150,000 clones, with around 90% occurring only once. Sequenced input: peripheral blood. Source of these receptors: a man aged 50-59 years who had recovered from COVID-19.

This chain joins TRBV5-5 and TRBJ2-1, with D possibly being TRBD1 (6 bases). Trimming removed 3 bases at V and 0 bases at J, with 10 bases between. This CDR3 is built from 15 residues. The germline gives CDR1 SGHKS, CDR2 YYEKEE (reference sequence). CDR3 residues: CASSSNRDSYNEQFF. Written as DNA, the CDR3 is TGTGCCAGCAGCTCGAACAGGGACTCCTACAATGAGCAGTTCTTC.

The chain employs TRBV6-5 and TRBJ1-4, with 7 bases fitting TRBD1. The CDR3 is 15 amino acids. Trimming cost V 6 bases and J 3 bases; bases outside gene matches: 7. Germline CDR1 MNHEY, CDR2 SVGAGI. The CDR3 DNA sequence: TGTGCCAGCAGCCGTAACAGGGGCTCTAATGAAAAACTGTTTTTT. The encoded protein is CASSRNRGSNEKLFF.

This clone was detected once. The genes are TRBV20-1 and TRBJ2-1; 9 bases map to TRBD1. CDR3 length: 14 residues. Trimming took 3 bases from V and 7 from J; bases not matched to a gene: 7. Germline CDR1 and CDR2: DFQATT and SNEGSKA (reference sequence). The CDR3, as DNA: TGCAGTGCTAGTGCCGGGACAGGGATGAATGAGCAGTTCTTC. It specifies CSASAGTGMNEQFF.

The chain is built from TRBV5-6 and TRBJ1-5; TRBD1 aligns across 8 bases. Germline CDR1 and CDR2: SGHDT and YYEEEE. The V gene end was trimmed by 1 base and the J gene end by 4 bases; junction bases not matched to a gene: 7. The CDR3 is 16 amino acids. CDR3 sequence: CASSLQGADNNQPQHF. As DNA, the CDR3 is TGTGCCAGCAGCTTGCAGGGGGCGGACAATAATCAGCCCCAGCATTTT. Combining the CDR3 with reference TRBV5-6 and TRBJ1-5 gives the whole variable domain DAGVTQSPTHLIKTRGQQVTLRCSPKSGHDTVSWYQQALGQGPQFIFQYYEEEERQRGNFPDRFSGHQFPNYSSELNVNALLLGDSALYLCASSLQGADNNQPQHFGDGTRLSIL.

The J gene is TRBJ1-1, the V gene TRBV7-6; D possibly corresponds to TRBD1 (5 bases). The V gene's germline CDR1 is SGHVS and CDR2 FNYEAQ. The CDR3 sequence is 14 residues long. Trimming took 5 bases from V and 4 from J, leaving 14 bases between them. The DNA for the CDR3 is TGTGCCAGCAGCCTCAGAGGGGAGGGCACTGAAGCTTTCTTT. Encoded protein: CASSLRGEGTEAFF.

The chain recombines TRBV7-3 with TRBJ1-1; D is possibly TRBD1 (6 bases). Between the trimmed V and J ends, which lost 3 bases and 0 bases, there was a span of 8 bases. The CDR3 is made up of 14 amino acids. The V gene's germline CDR1 is SGHTA and CDR2 FQGTGA. CDR3 region: CASSLGTMNTEAFF. As DNA, the CDR3 is TGTGCCAGCAGCTTGGGGACAATGAACACTGAAGCTTTCTTT.

The chain is built from TRBV19 and TRBJ1-5; tentative D call: TRBD1 (6 bases). This CDR3 has 16 amino acids. The germline CDR1 and CDR2 sequences are LNHDA and SQIVND (reference sequence). V gave up 4 bases and J gave up 4 bases, with 17 bases separating them. CDR3 nucleotide sequence: TGTGCCAGTAGTACCAACACAGGGAGGGGGAATCAGCCCCAGCATTTT. This sequence encodes CASSTNTGRGNQPQHF.

About this clone: Additional DNA sequences in this sample encode the identical CDR3. The chain is built from TRBV11-2 and TRBJ2-1; 11 bases align to TRBD2. V trimming: 1 base; J trimming: 4 bases; junction bases outside the gene matches: 3. The germline gives CDR1 SGHAT, CDR2 FQNNGV. The CDR3 runs to 16 residues. The CDR3 reads CASSLGGLAGYNEQFF. The CDR3 nucleotides read TGTGCCAGCAGCTTAGGCGGACTAGCGGGTTACAATGAGCAGTTCTTC.

The chain carries TRBV7-8 and TRBJ2-5; TRBD1 is a possible D gene (5 bases). CDR1 is SGHVS and CDR2 is FQNEAQ in the germline V gene. This CDR3 is 14 amino acids long. Trimming cost V 5 bases and J 2 bases, with 12 bases left between them. CDR3 region: CASSTRQLQETQYF. The CDR3 nucleotides read TGTGCCAGCAGCACCCGACAGTTACAAGAGACCCAGTACTTC.

This clone has a single count. CDR3 amino acids: CASSFPRGQGGYGYTF. The CDR3 DNA reads TGTGCCAGCAGTTTCCCAAGAGGACAGGGAGGGTATGGCTACACCTTC. V and J are TRBV28 and TRBJ1-2; 8 bases match TRBD1. Trimming removed 3 bases from V and 5 bases from J; junction bases left unmatched: 11. Germline lookup yields CDR1 MDHEN and CDR2 SYDVKM. The CDR3 sequence is 16 residues long.

J is TRBJ2-1 and V is TRBV6-2 or TRBV6-3, with a tentative D call TRBD2 (6 bases). Per germline, CDR1 MNHEY and CDR2 SVGEGT. V was cut by 0 bases and J by 0 bases, with 6 bases left in between. There are 15 residues in the CDR3. In nucleotides, the CDR3 is TGTGCCAGCAGTTACTCTAGCGGCTCCTACAATGAGCAGTTCTTC. It specifies CASSYSSGSYNEQFF.

The V gene is TRBV9, the J gene TRBJ2-1; the D gene is possibly TRBD1 (6 bases). Germline values: CDR1 SGDLS, CDR2 YYNGEE. The CDR3 loop spans 18 amino acids. Trimming took 0 bases from V and 4 from J, leaving 20 bases between them. The CDR3, as DNA: TGTGCCAGCAGCGTAGCTCCAATGGGCAGGGGAAATTACAATGAGCAGTTCTTC. Translated, it gives CASSVAPMGRGNYNEQFF.

The chain links TRBV7-2 to TRBJ1-2; D is perhaps TRBD1 (5 bases). Trimming took 4 bases from V and 8 from J, leaving 17 bases between them. Germline loops: CDR1 SGHTA, CDR2 FQGNSA. The CDR3 is 14 amino acids. As DNA, the CDR3 is TGTGCCAGCAGCTCCCAGGTGTTGGGGCCGGGCTACACCTTC. This sequence encodes CASSSQVLGPGYTF. The full variable domain, in which reference TRBV7-2 and TRBJ1-2 provide the parts outside the CDR3, is GAGVSQSPSNKVTEKGKDVELRCDPISGHTALYWYRQSLGQGLEFLIYFQGNSAPDKSGLPSDRFSAERTGGSVSTLTIQRTQQEDSAVYLCASSSQVLGPGYTFGSGTRLTVV.

V usage is TRBV7-2 and J usage is TRBJ2-3, with 9 bases that match TRBD2. V was clipped by 2 bases and J by 4 bases; unmatched bases: 10. This CDR3 has 17 residues. CDR1 SGHTA and CDR2 FQGNSA come from the germline V gene. CDR3 coding DNA: TGTGCCAGCAGCTTATCGGGCGGGGGGGCCCGCCCAGATACGCAGTATTTT. Its protein product is CASSLSGGGARPDTQYF.

The rearrangement joins TRBV5-4 to TRBJ1-4, with 7 bases matching TRBD1. The CDR3 is 15 amino acids. Unmatched junction bases numbered 0, after V lost 1 base and J lost 0 bases. Per germline, CDR1 SGHNT and CDR2 YYREEE (reference sequence). In nucleotides, the CDR3 is TGTGCCAGCAGCTTGACAGGGGCAACTAATGAAAAACTGTTTTTT. Translating gives CASSLTGATNEKLFF.

The chain couples TRBV29-1 to TRBJ2-1; D is possibly TRBD1 (5 bases). Trimming left V 1 base short and J 6 bases short, with 19 bases between. CDR1 and CDR2 from the germline V gene are SQVTM and ANQGSEA. CDR3 size: 16 residues. CDR3 in amino acids: CSVEVPWDRGINEQFF. The CDR3 coding sequence is TGCAGCGTTGAAGTCCCCTGGGATAGGGGAATCAATGAGCAGTTCTTC.

The chain combines TRBV5-1 with TRBJ2-1, with D tentatively TRBD2 (6 bases). Trimming stripped 0 bases from V and 6 bases from J, with 13 bases between. The CDR3 is 15 amino acids. The germline CDR1 and CDR2 sequences are SGHRS and YFSETQ. Here the CDR3 reads CASSLESLAFNEQFF. CDR3 nucleotides: TGCGCCAGCAGCTTGGAATCACTAGCTTTCAATGAGCAGTTCTTC.

The chain couples TRBV29-1 to TRBJ1-1, with a weak D call TRBD1 (6 bases). The CDR3 is 15 amino acids. V lost 6 bases, J lost 1 base, and 18 bases lay in between. Germline CDR1 and CDR2: SQVTM and ANQGSEA. CDR3: CSVTERTAPNTEAFF. The DNA for the CDR3 is TGCAGCGTGACCGAACGGACAGCCCCGAACACTGAAGCTTTCTTT.

V usage is TRBV27 and J usage is TRBJ2-7; maybe TRBD2 (5 bases). V lost 6 bases, J lost 5 bases, and 20 bases lay in between. Germline values: CDR1 MNHEY, CDR2 SMNVEV (reference sequence). The CDR3 sequence is 15 residues long. The CDR3 here is CASSPWGADKDEQYF. CDR3 bases: TGTGCCAGCAGCCCCTGGGGAGCAGATAAGGACGAGCAGTACTTC.

The gene calls are TRBV7-2 and TRBJ2-4; possible D gene TRBD1, 6 bases. Trimming left V 5 bases short and J 1 base short, with 18 bases between. The germline CDR1 and CDR2 sequences are SGHTA and FQGNSA. CDR3 size: 17 residues. The CDR3 reads CASSKIATGSAKNIQYF. The CDR3, as DNA: TGTGCCAGCAGCAAGATCGCCACAGGGTCCGCCAAAAACATTCAGTACTTC.

The chain uses TRBV15 and TRBJ2-3; a weak D match, TRBD2 (5 bases). The CDR3 consists of 15 residues. Trimming took 5 bases from V and 3 from J, leaving 15 bases between them. Germline V CDR1 and CDR2: LNHNV, YYDKDF (reference sequence). The CDR3 reads CATSPWESGTDTQYF. The CDR3 DNA reads TGTGCCACCAGCCCTTGGGAGTCCGGGACAGATACGCAGTATTTT.

The J gene is TRBJ2-4, the V gene TRBV5-6; 9 nucleotides line up with TRBD1. Germline assignment: CDR1 SGHDT and CDR2 YYEEEE. J was trimmed by 2 bases and V by 4 bases; bases with no gene match: 10. The CDR3 has 17 amino acids. The CDR3 nucleotides are TGTGCCAGCAGCCTGGAGGGACAGGGAAGTTCCAAAAACATTCAGTACTTC. Its translation: CASSLEGQGSSKNIQYF.

J is TRBJ2-7 and V is TRBV5-6; 7 nucleotides align to TRBD1. The CDR3 loop spans 15 amino acids. Germline trimming cut 4 bases from V and 3 bases from J; bases unmatched to any gene: 10. Germline-derived CDR1 and CDR2 are SGHDT and YYEEEE. For the CDR3, the DNA is TGTGCCAGCAGCCGGGCCCGGGACAGCTACTACGAGCAGTACTTC. It yields the protein CASSRARDSYYEQYF.

This clone was seen a handful of times. The chain recombines TRBV19 with TRBJ2-1, with TRBD2 identical over 12 bases. Germline lookup yields CDR1 LNHDA and CDR2 SQIVND (reference sequence). Germline trimming cut 3 bases from V and 6 bases from J; bases unmatched to any gene: 3. CDR3 length equals 15 residues. CDR3 nucleotides: TGTGCCAGTAGTATTACTAGCGGGAGGTCCAATGAGCAGTTCTTC. The encoded protein is CASSITSGRSNEQFF.

CDR3 coding DNA: TGCGCCAGCAGCTTTGGAGGGGACTACGAGCAGTACTTC. This encodes CASSFGGDYEQYF. This rearrangement joins TRBV5-1 to TRBJ2-7; D is perhaps TRBD2 (6 bases). Trimming stripped 2 bases from V and 3 bases from J, with 9 bases between. This CDR3 comprises 13 residues. Germline V CDR1 and CDR2: SGHRS, YFSETQ.

The gene calls are TRBV5-1 and TRBJ2-1; 13 nucleotides align to TRBD2. The V segment lost 2 bases and the J segment 7 bases; nucleotides outside the gene matches: 3. Germline V gene sequence: CDR1 SGHRS, CDR2 YFSETQ. The CDR3 extends over 15 amino acids. CDR3 residues: CASSLLAGGTNEQFF. In nucleotides, the CDR3 is TGCGCCAGCAGCTTACTAGCGGGGGGGACTAATGAGCAGTTCTTC. Full variable domain (remainder filled in from reference TRBV5-1 and TRBJ2-1): KAGVTQTPRYLIKTRGQQVTLSCSPISGHRSVSWYQQTPGQGLQFLFEYFSETQRNKGNFPGRFSGRQFSNSRSEMNVSTLELGDSALYLCASSLLAGGTNEQFFGPGTRLTVL.

The chain recombines TRBV27 with TRBJ1-6; D possibly corresponds to TRBD1 (6 bases). V lost 5 bases, J lost 10 bases, and 15 bases lay in between. Germline V CDR1 and CDR2: MNHEY, SMNVEV (reference sequence). The CDR3 is made up of 14 amino acids. CDR3 sequence (DNA): TGTGCCAGCAGTCCCGGGACAAGTACGTCACCCCTCCACTTT. Encoded protein: CASSPGTSTSPLHF.

The chain uses TRBV5-8 and TRBJ1-4; possibly TRBD1 for D (6 bases). V lost 7 bases, J lost 0 bases, and 16 bases lay in between. This CDR3 has 16 amino acids. CDR1 and CDR2 from the germline V gene are SGHTS and YDEGEE. Here the CDR3 reads CASDKGWGPTNEKLFF. DNA of the CDR3: TGTGCCAGCGATAAAGGGTGGGGGCCAACTAATGAAAAACTGTTTTTT.